This T cell receptor (beta chain) derives from a study of patients and donors after allogeneic stem cell transplantation. V was clipped by 0 bases and J by 1 base, with 10 bases between them. The CDR3 is 15 residues long. Germline values: CDR1 SGDLS, CDR2 YYNGEE. Each CDR3 protein is one row after TCRdb ran MiXCR on the RT-PCR reads. Of 100,000 to 120,000 distinct CDR3 sequences in the sample, approximately 35% were seen once. Sequences were obtained from blood, either unsorted or a sorted T cell fraction (not recorded which). The chain employs TRBV9 and TRBJ1-1, with D perhaps TRBD1 (5 bases). This receptor was taken from a human donor who was either an allogeneic HSCT recipient or a stem cell or donor lymphocyte infusion donor (not recorded which). It is not recorded whose cells these are; they may come from a transplant donor. The CDR3 coding sequence is TGTGCCAGCAGCGTAGTGGGGCAGCCGAACACTGAAGCTTTCTTT. This sequence encodes CASSVVGQPNTEAFF. Filled out from reference TRBV9 and TRBJ1-1, the complete variable domain reads DSGVTQTPKHLITATGQRVTLRCSPRSGDLSVYWYQQSLDQGLQFLIQYYNGEERAKGNILERFSAQQFPDLHSELNLSSLELGDSALYFCASSVVGQPNTEAFFGQGTRLTVV.